A single TCR beta chain is shown here with its context. Its antigen is still unknown. Within one base of it there is no much larger clone, and no base qualities were kept. For repertoire sequencing, the TCR beta CDR3 regions were amplified from RNA transcripts. HTBI primers and the Qiagen OneStep RT-PCR kit were used in a first-round RT-PCR, which was followed by a second-round multiplex PCR, size selection and purification. The libraries underwent paired-end sequencing with 100 bp reads on an Illumina HiSeq2000. The source study handled its data this way. SOAPnuke was used to process the reads, removing any read that contained adapters or uncalled bases, had a mean Phred below 15, or lacked an exact match to the constant primer or identifier. COPE v1.2.5 was used to merge high-quality paired reads. Each unique nucleotide sequence was treated as a clonotype, and MiTCR v1.1 was used to align the clonotypes to the IMGT TRB V, D and J references. The analysis was limited to V-J combinations with a frequency above 0.0001, which together covered 99.2% of the repertoires. A TCR clonal expansion and chaos score per V-J combination was defined as the ratio of F50 clonal expansion to chaos observed in the TCRdist matrix. Welch's t-statistics and random forest were used to narrow the features down to approximately 13 V-J combinations, which were then fed into a naive Bayes classifier. Thyroid-blood repertoire similarity was quantified with the Morisita-Horn index. TCRdb applied fastp at Q25 and MiXCR to the public reads, then kept only in-frame beta chains. Entries that share a CDR3 protein sequence are merged under the most common genes and DNA. These V and J calls derive from TCRdb rather than the authors' analysis. The sample table records hundreds of thousands of distinct CDR3 sequences; 45% to 55% of these occur just once. Approximately 44% of the sample is taken by the ten largest.

The ophthalmopathy patients had moderately to severely active disease, with a Clinical Activity Score of 3 or higher, a NOSPECS grade of 4 or higher, and a disease duration of less than 3 months. Patients were excluded if they had other autoimmune diseases, uncontrolled infections, pregnancy or lactation. Diagnosis relied on clinical symptoms, serum thyroxine, TRAb, thyroid ultrasound and orbital computed tomography. Ficoll-Paque density gradient centrifugation was used to isolate PBMCs from around 10 ml of fresh peripheral blood. Trizol reagent was used to extract the total RNA, and its quality was then checked on an Agilent 2100 Bioanalyzer. The data derive from a study of Graves' ophthalmopathy and Graves' hyperthyroidism (dated by TCRdb to about 2018). Concerning the study at large: Peripheral blood was collected at initial diagnosis, before any treatment. The study used signatures of the TCR beta repertoire to tell Graves' ophthalmopathy apart from Graves' hyperthyroidism and to predict which patients would progress to ophthalmopathy. In total, over 130 blood samples were TCR-sequenced: approximately 42 ophthalmopathy, over 70 hyperthyroidism and 17 hyperthyroidism-to-ophthalmopathy patients. A discovery set of 100 patients (approximately 42 ophthalmopathy, under 65 stable hyperthyroidism) was enrolled to explore V-J signatures distinguishing ophthalmopathy from hyperthyroidism. An independent validation cohort comprised roughly 20 hyperthyroidism patients and over 15 patients who later progressed from hyperthyroidism to ophthalmopathy. In roughly six hyperthyroidism patients, the T-cell repertoires found in thyroid tissue were compared with those found in blood. Following sample collection, hyperthyroidism patients were given methimazole at a starting dose of 30 mg daily, and ophthalmopathy patients were given high-dose intravenous methylprednisolone. Study-wide conclusions, independent of this receptor: The 13-signature model separated ophthalmopathy from stable hyperthyroidism with roughly 88% sensitivity and approximately 83% specificity in cross-validation, and 80%/75% in the test set. Most of the expanded thyroid clonotypes with a frequency above 0.001 were also detected in blood, and it was suggested that the thyroid immune response may be reflected by blood repertoires. In validation, the model predicted ophthalmopathy progression with about 70% sensitivity and less than 80% specificity; roughly eleven predicted patients were CT-confirmed with GO in a median of about 7.1 months. Sample size was not predetermined statistically, and investigators were not blinded to group allocation.

Spanning cysteine to phenylalanine, the CDR3 consists of 12 amino acids. The DNA shown is the 36-base CDR3, in frame from base 1. Between the V and J ends, shortened by 5 bases and 9 bases respectively, the junction contains 9 bases. CDR1 and CDR2, looked up from the germline V gene, are SGDLS and YYNGEE. The chain couples TRBV9 to TRBJ1-6; no D gene can be assigned with confidence. The specimen was peripheral blood. The receptor was derived from an adult man with Graves' ophthalmopathy. The CDR3 in this case is CASSLNSSPLHF. The bases are TGTGCCAGCAGTCTGAATAGTTCACCCCTCCACTTT.